This T cell receptor (beta chain) emerged from a study of graft-versus-host responses after intestinal transplantation. About the study: Each recipient received a multivisceral, liver-intestinal, or isolated intestinal graft. Anti-thymocyte globulin served as induction for all recipients, who then took tacrolimus and steroids for 3 to 4 years. Study-level findings and limits: Association was observed between peak circulating GvH clone levels and early post-transplant HvG declines.

Intraepithelial lymphocytes and lamina propria lymphocytes were released through processing of graft tissue. Sequenced by immunoSEQ multiplex PCR; TCRdb stores in-frame clones only, minus some. Among 35,000 to 40,000 clones, about 85% were seen once, and the ten largest hold roughly 17%. This clone has a single count. The antigen is unknown. The V end was cut by 1 base, the J end by 5 bases, with 11 bases between. The CDR3 extends over 15 amino acids. Germline V gene lookup returns CDR1 SEHNR and CDR2 FQNEAQ (reference sequence). V and J are TRBV7-9 and TRBJ2-2; no clear D. This receptor was obtained from a human patient who received an intestinal transplant, so some T cells may come from the graft donor. This material consisted of ileum tissue, taken around 190 days after intestinal transplant. CDR3 bases: TGTGCCAGCAGCTTAGGAAGGAGCAGTACCGGGGAGCTGTTTTTT. Residues: CASSLGRSSTGELFF.